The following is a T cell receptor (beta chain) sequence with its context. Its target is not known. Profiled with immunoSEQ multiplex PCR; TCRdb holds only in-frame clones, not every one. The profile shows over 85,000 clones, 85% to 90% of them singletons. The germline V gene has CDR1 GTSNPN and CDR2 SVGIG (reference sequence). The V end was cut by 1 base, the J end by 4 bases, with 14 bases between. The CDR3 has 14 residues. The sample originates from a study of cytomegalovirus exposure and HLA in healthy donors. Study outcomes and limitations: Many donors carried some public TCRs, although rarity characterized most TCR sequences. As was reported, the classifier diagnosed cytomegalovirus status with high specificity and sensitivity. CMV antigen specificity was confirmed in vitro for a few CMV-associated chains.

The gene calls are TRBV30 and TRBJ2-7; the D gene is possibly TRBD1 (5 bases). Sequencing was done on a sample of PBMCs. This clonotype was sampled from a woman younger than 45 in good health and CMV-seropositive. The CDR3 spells CAWSARAGFYEQYF. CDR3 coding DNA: TGTGCCTGGAGTGCCAGGGCAGGGTTTTACGAGCAGTACTTC.